Listed below are T cell receptor beta chains from one sample, sequenced in a study of CD8+ T cells in alopecia areata. Using immunoSEQ multiplex PCR, the repertoire was profiled, and TCRdb retains in-frame clones only, with some absent. The sample holds 170,000 or so clones, approximately 65% seen once. Source: CD4+ T cells sorted from blood, taken at week 4, from a patient treated with tofacitinib. These receptor sequences come from a human donor with alopecia areata. Each CDR3 is given with its conserved first and last residue. Each record gives: V gene, CDR3 protein.

TRBV6-5	CASRQPGQATGELFF
TRBV5-4	CASSLATSGANVLTF
TRBV7-9	CASSLGLSGANVLTF
TRBV27	CASALGDALYGYTF
TRBV27	CASKPGGFSNQPQHF
TRBV5-1	CASSLAGTGDSGYTF
TRBV4-2	CASSQDGNRGYVNYGYTF
TRBV29-1	CSVDGRARTDTQYF
TRBV30	CAWSVQPHPSAMNTEAFF
TRBV18	CASSPRGADEKLFF
TRBV29-1	CSVHYGYTF
TRBV7-9	CASSSHGLAEETQYF
TRBV4-3	CASSQDRNTEAFF
TRBV29-1	CSVGMGGSSPLHF
TRBV30	CASQENTEAFF
TRBV7-9	CASSLQGRAFF
TRBV6-6	CASLQQMNTEAFF
TRBV29-1	CSVLSGETQYF
TRBV11-2	CASRDRANYGYTF
TRBV30	CALTGFGEQFF
TRBV7-9	CASSPRGPDTQYF
TRBV29-1	CSVGQGVSGELFF
TRBV30	CAWSGSWGSAHEQYF
TRBV2	CASKIGGNSNQPQHF
TRBV30	CAWSGPSGRYQETQYF
TRBV18	CASSPQGSNQPQHF
TRBV18	CASSPTTSRLNYGYTF
TRBV29-1	CSVEGRVTTEAFF
TRBV29-1	CSDWLHSRRREKLFF
TRBV6-6	CASSYTDGNQPQHF
TRBV27	CASSLLWGEQYF
TRBV7-2	CASSLPGLASEQFF
TRBV7-2	CASIQSLWETQYF
TRBV29-1	CSVESGVGNTIYF
TRBV9	CASSADRGHGGELFF
TRBV4-1	CASSPLAGGNTGELFF
TRBV27	CASAGTGRSPLHF
TRBV30	CAWRGRNTEAFF
TRBV6-1	CASSEADTGELFF
TRBV6-1	CASSEESSNQPQHF
TRBV30	CAWSVGGGLNQPQHF
TRBV2	CASSPNLAGVIGTGELFF
TRBV4-2	CASSQERSGGFIYNEQFF
TRBV30	CAWDRGTNQPQHF
TRBV4-3	CASSQEAGLWAEAFF
TRBV30	CAWSVRDRDSYEQYF
TRBV11-2	CASSFWLANTGELFF
TRBV27	CASPGQTTRNTEAFF
TRBV29-1	CSVGGRGYTF
TRBV6-5	CASSLGPWDEQFF
TRBV2	CASRWTGGEGYTF
TRBV27	CASSPLGGGTDTQYF